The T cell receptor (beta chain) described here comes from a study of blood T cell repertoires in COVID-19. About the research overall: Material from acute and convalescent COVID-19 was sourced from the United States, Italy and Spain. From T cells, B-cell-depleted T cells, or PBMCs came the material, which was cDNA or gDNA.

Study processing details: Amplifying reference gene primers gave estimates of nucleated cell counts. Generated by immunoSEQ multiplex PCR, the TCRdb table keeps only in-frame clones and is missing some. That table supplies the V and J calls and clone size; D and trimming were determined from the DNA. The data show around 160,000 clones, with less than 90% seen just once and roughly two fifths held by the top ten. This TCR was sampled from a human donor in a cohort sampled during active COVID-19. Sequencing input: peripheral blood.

The CDR3 DNA is TGTGCCAGCAGCCTTGAACCGGGACCCCGGGGGACTGAAGCTTTCTTT. It encodes CASSLEPGPRGTEAFF. This chain links TRBV3-1 (or the pseudogene TRBV3-2) with TRBJ1-1, with D tentatively TRBD1 (5 bases). This CDR3 is built from 16 residues. Germline V gene sequence: CDR1 LGHDT, CDR2 YNNKEL (reference sequence). Trimming cost V 4 bases and J 5 bases, with 20 bases left between them.